The 13 T cell receptor beta chains reported below all come from one sample, sequenced in a study of PD-L1 blockade in urothelial cancer. Measured with immunoSEQ multiplex PCR; TCRdb has only the in-frame clones, and not every one. Among roughly 74,000 clones listed, roughly 87% were seen once. Specimen: PBMCs, collected around atezolizumab (anti-PD-L1) treatment. These receptors came from a woman in her 70s with urothelial cancer.

The J gene is TRBJ2-1, the V gene TRBV29-1; 11 bases agree with TRBD2. V shed 7 bases and J 7 bases; nucleotides not matched to a gene: 18. The CDR3 spans 17 residues. Germline-derived CDR1 and CDR2 are SQVTM and ANQGSEA. The CDR3 reads CSARRQGRLAGSNEQFF. In DNA, the CDR3 is TGCAGCGCCCGAAGACAGGGGAGACTAGCGGGATCGAATGAGCAGTTCTTC.

The rearrangement uses TRBV15 and TRBJ2-7; weak D call: TRBD1 (6 bases). Deletions cut 2 bases from V and 3 bases from J, with 11 bases between. The length of the CDR3 is 14 residues. Per the germline V gene, CDR1 is LNHNV and CDR2 is YYDKDF (reference sequence). Here the CDR3 DNA reads TGTGCCACCAGCAGATATCAAGGGGGCTACGAGCAGTACTTC. This gives the protein CATSRYQGGYEQYF. Full variable domain (rest looked up from reference TRBV15 and TRBJ2-7): DAMVIQNPRYQVTQFGKPVTLSCSQTLNHNVMYWYQQKSSQAPKLLFHYYDKDFNNEADTPDNFQSRRPNTSFCFLDIRSPGLGDTAMYLCATSRYQGGYEQYFGPGTRLTVT.

The rearrangement uses TRBV7-9 and TRBJ2-7; possibly TRBD1 for D (6 bases). Between the trimmed V and J ends, which lost 5 bases and 6 bases, there was a span of 11 bases. Germline V gene lookup returns CDR1 SEHNR and CDR2 FQNEAQ (reference sequence). This CDR3 has 12 amino acids. The CDR3 reads CASSLTGLEQYF. The CDR3 DNA reads as TGTGCCAGCAGCCTGACAGGTCTCGAGCAGTACTTC.

The chain uses TRBV10-2 and TRBJ1-1; D is ambiguous. CDR1 is WSHSY, CDR2 SAAADI, per germline. The CDR3 loop spans 16 amino acids. V lost 2 bases, J lost 3 bases, and 16 bases lay in between. The CDR3 nucleotides are TGCGCCAGCAGTGAGATATACGGGGTAGTCGACACTGAAGCTTTCTTT. Protein product: CASSEIYGVVDTEAFF.

The chain's CDR3 is CASSMPGTQYNEQFF. DNA of the CDR3: TGTGCCAGCTCAATGCCCGGGACACAATACAATGAGCAGTTCTTC. The V and J genes are TRBV18 and TRBJ2-1; D possibly corresponds to TRBD1 (6 bases). The V end was cut by 5 bases, the J end by 4 bases, with 15 bases between. This CDR3 has 15 amino acids. CDR1 is KGHSH and CDR2 is LQKENI in the germline V gene. Variable domain in full (rest from reference TRBV18 and TRBJ2-1): NAGVMQNPRHLVRRRGQEARLRCSPMKGHSHVYWYRQLPEEGLKFMVYLQKENIIDESGMPKERFSAEFPKEGPSILRIQQVVRGDSAAYFCASSMPGTQYNEQFFGPGTRLTVL.

The V call is TRBV21-1, the J call TRBJ2-7; TRBD2, the table's D call, lacks a check against the DNA. TRBV21-1 corresponds to a pseudogene. The CDR3 has 17 amino acids. The DNA of the CDR3 is TGTGCCAGCAGCAAACTGCCCCCGGGGGGGCCTTCTTACGAGCAGTACTTC. Amino acid sequence: CASSKLPPGGPSYEQYF.

The chain recombines TRBV9 with TRBJ1-2; tentative D call: TRBD1 (5 bases). Germline V CDR1 and CDR2: SGDLS, YYNGEE. The CDR3 contains 13 residues. Trimming removed 3 bases at V and 3 bases at J, with 9 bases between. This CDR3 is CASSGQTDYGYTF. The CDR3 nucleotides are TGTGCCAGCAGCGGACAGACCGACTATGGCTACACCTTC. Together with reference TRBV9 and TRBJ1-2, the CDR3 gives the full variable domain: DSGVTQTPKHLITATGQRVTLRCSPRSGDLSVYWYQQSLDQGLQFLIQYYNGEERAKGNILERFSAQQFPDLHSELNLSSLELGDSALYFCASSGQTDYGYTFGSGTRLTVV.

The chain uses TRBV7-2 and TRBJ2-1, with TRBD1 identical over 7 bases. Germline values: CDR1 SGHTA, CDR2 FQGNSA. The CDR3 is 15 amino acids. Trimming at V came to 1 base and at J to 6 bases, leaving 6 bases not matched to a gene. Written as DNA, the CDR3 is TGTGCCAGCAGCTTAGGGGGACAGCTCATCAATGAGCAGTTCTTC. It specifies CASSLGGQLINEQFF. Full variable domain (missing parts from reference TRBV7-2 and TRBJ2-1): GAGVSQSPSNKVTEKGKDVELRCDPISGHTALYWYRQSLGQGLEFLIYFQGNSAPDKSGLPSDRFSAERTGGSVSTLTIQRTQQEDSAVYLCASSLGGQLINEQFFGPGTRLTVL.

V is TRBV6-6 and J is TRBJ2-3; possible D gene TRBD1, 5 bases. The CDR3 extends over 14 amino acids. In germline, CDR1 is MNHNY, CDR2 SVGAGI (reference sequence). The V gene lost 7 bases and the J gene lost 0 bases, with 11 bases spanning the gap. The CDR3: CASKPTVSTDTQYF. CDR3 bases: TGTGCCAGCAAACCGACAGTGAGCACAGATACGCAGTATTTT.

V and J are TRBV9 and TRBJ2-2, with 14 bases fitting TRBD2. CDR1 and CDR2 (germline): SGDLS, YYNGEE. This CDR3 contains 23 residues. V dropped 0 bases and J dropped 3; count of bases not matched to a gene: 19. The CDR3 sequence: CASSVATTGTSGSHSTYTGELFF. The CDR3, as DNA: TGTGCCAGCAGCGTAGCTACTACTGGGACTAGCGGGAGTCACTCTACTTACACCGGGGAGCTGTTTTTT.

The genes are TRBV6-1 and TRBJ1-6; D remains unclear. Trimming removed 3 bases from V and 4 bases from J, with 16 bases in between. Germline loops: CDR1 MNHNS, CDR2 SASEGT. CDR3 length: 17 amino acids. The CDR3 loop is CASSDEYSLVYNSPLHF. The CDR3 coding sequence is TGTGCCAGCAGTGATGAGTACTCTCTAGTGTATAATTCACCCCTCCACTTT.

V usage is TRBV6-4 and J usage is TRBJ2-7, with D maybe TRBD1 (6 bases). CDR3 size: 14 residues. The germline V gene has CDR1 MRHNA and CDR2 SNTAGT. The V end lost 9 bases, the J end lost 1 base, and 16 bases lay between the germline ends. CDR3 nucleotides: TGTGCCAGTCACCACTCAGGGGTTTCCTACGAGCAGTACTTC. Its translation: CASHHSGVSYEQYF.

The chain has TRBV5-1 and TRBJ2-2; TRBD2 matches 7 bases. The CDR3 is 15 residues long. Trimming removed 4 bases from V and 0 bases from J; junction bases left unmatched: 3. Per the germline V gene, CDR1 is SGHRS and CDR2 is YFSETQ. The CDR3 is CASSATSANTGELFF. The CDR3 bases are TGCGCCAGCAGCGCCACTAGCGCGAACACCGGGGAGCTGTTTTTT.